Following are 20 T cell receptor beta chains from one sample sequenced in a study of T cells in Graves' hyperthyroidism and ophthalmopathy (dated by TCRdb to between 2018 and 2020). Receptors were amplified or captured by multiplex PCR. The sequencing machine was an Illumina HiSeq 2000. The TCR beta CDR3 regions were amplified from RNA transcripts. The first round of RT-PCR for the TCR CDR3 was performed with the HTBI primer set and the Qiagen OneStep RT-PCR kit. In-frame beta chains were kept once TCRdb had trimmed the public reads at Q25 with fastp and called clones with MiXCR. Rows matching on CDR3 protein sequence are summarized as one entry with the most common DNA and genes. The sample table holds hundreds of thousands of distinct CDR3 sequences, of which 45% were seen once. The leading ten clones occupy 6.5% to 9% of the sample. The source material was peripheral blood or thyroid tissue (not recorded which). These receptors all stem from an adult man with Graves' disease, either hyperthyroidism or ophthalmopathy (not recorded which).

The V gene is TRBV20-1, the J gene TRBJ2-5, with 14 bases matching TRBD2. CDR3 length equals 14 residues. After removal of 5 bases from V and 5 bases from J, the junction contained 4 bases not matched to a gene. Germline values: CDR1 DFQATT, CDR2 SNEGSKA (reference sequence). In DNA, the CDR3 is TGCAGTGCTTGGACTAGCGGGAGGACCGAGACCCAGTACTTC. This codes for CSAWTSGRTETQYF.

The chain recombines TRBV6-1 with TRBJ2-7, with 10 bases aligning to TRBD2. This CDR3 contains 12 residues. Germline CDR1 is MNHNS and CDR2 is SASEGT. The V and J ends lost 9 bases and 5 bases, in that order; junction bases with no gene match: 4. CDR3 DNA: TGTGCCAGTAGCGGGAGGTTCCACGAGCAGTACTTC. Translating it yields CASSGRFHEQYF.

This clonotype has a count of ten or more. The V and J genes are TRBV7-8 and TRBJ1-2, with TRBD1 matching over 7 bases. V lost 1 base, J lost 4 bases, and 3 bases stayed unmatched. The CDR3 is made up of 14 amino acids. Germline loops: CDR1 SGHVS, CDR2 FQNEAQ. CDR3 DNA sequence: TGTGCCAGCAGCTTAGACTCAGGGGGCTATGGCTACACCTTC. Amino acid sequence: CASSLDSGGYGYTF.

This clonotype has only a few counts. This sequence joins TRBV20-1 and TRBJ1-2, with unresolved D. Between the trimmed V and J ends, which lost 0 bases and 4 bases, there was a span of 15 bases. CDR1 DFQATT and CDR2 SNEGSKA come from the germline V gene (reference sequence). This CDR3 has 15 amino acids. CDR3 amino acids: CSARDQLDSFYGYTF. In nucleotides, the CDR3 is TGCAGTGCTAGAGATCAACTCGACTCCTTCTATGGCTACACCTTC.

The CDR3: CAIRTGVAGELFF. In DNA, the CDR3 is TGTGCCATCAGGACAGGGGTTGCCGGGGAGCTGTTTTTT. The chain uses TRBV10-3 and TRBJ2-2, with 8 nucleotides matching TRBD1. V was clipped by 6 bases and J by 6 bases; unmatched bases: 3. In germline, CDR1 is ENHRY, CDR2 SYGVKD. The CDR3 is made up of 13 amino acids.

This clonotype was seen many times. The chain links TRBV2 to TRBJ1-1, with 10 bases lining up with TRBD1. The trim removed 8 bases at V and 6 bases at J, leaving 9 bases unmatched. The CDR3 has 14 amino acids. Germline CDR1 SNHLY, CDR2 FYNNEI. The CDR3 region has the DNA TGTGCCAGCTGCCCGGGACAGGGGAATCCTGAAGCTTTCTTT. Its translation is CASCPGQGNPEAFF.

The chain employs TRBV9 and TRBJ1-2; 8 bases match TRBD1. This CDR3 spans 13 amino acids. Trimming at V came to 8 bases and at J to 3 bases, leaving 6 bases not matched to a gene. Germline V CDR1 and CDR2: SGDLS, YYNGEE. CDR3 residues: CARIKQGDYGYTF. CDR3 in DNA: TGTGCCAGAATCAAACAGGGGGACTATGGCTACACCTTC.

The genes are TRBV20-1 and TRBJ1-4; 12 bases fit TRBD1. CDR3 size: 15 residues. Germline lookup yields CDR1 DFQATT and CDR2 SNEGSKA (reference sequence). The J segment lost 5 bases and the V segment lost 6 bases, leaving 7 bases of the junction unmatched. Here the CDR3 DNA reads TGCAGTGCCCTCCAGGGACAGGGGGCGAATGAAAAACTGTTTTTT. Its translation is CSALQGQGANEKLFF.

On this clonotype: One junction end does not reproduce the germline sequence, and a read error may be involved. V and J are TRBV5-4 and TRBJ1-2; TRBD1 is a possible D gene (6 bases). The CDR3 runs to 15 residues. In germline, CDR1 is SGHNT, CDR2 YYREEE (reference sequence). The CDR3 region has the DNA TGTGCCAGCTCACCGACCGGGACAAGAAACTATGGCTACGCCTTC. Its translation: CASSPTGTRNYGYAF.

The sample holds a few counts of this clonotype. The rearrangement joins TRBV11-2 to TRBJ1-5; the D is unclear. V shed 2 bases and J shed 0 bases, with 5 bases lying between them. The CDR3 is made up of 14 amino acids. CDR1 SGHAT and CDR2 FQNNGV come from the germline V gene. CDR3 region: CASSLRPSNQPQHF. CDR3 bases: TGTGCCAGCAGCTTACGACCTAGCAATCAGCCCCAGCATTTT.

This clonotype has a count of ten or more. The chain uses TRBV5-5 and TRBJ2-2, with a weak D call TRBD1 (7 bases). CDR1 is SGHKS and CDR2 is YYEKEE in the germline V gene (reference sequence). The length of the CDR3 is 14 residues. V was cut by 6 bases and J by 3 bases, with 12 bases left in between. In nucleotides, the CDR3 is TGTGCCAGCATAGACAGGGACTACACCGGGGAGCTGTTTTTT. Its protein product is CASIDRDYTGELFF. Looking up the rest from reference TRBV5-5 and TRBJ2-2 gives the full variable domain: DAGVTQSPTHLIKTRGQQVTLRCSPISGHKSVSWYQQVLGQGPQFIFQYYEKEERGRGNFPDRFSARQFPNYSSELNVNALLLGDSALYLCASIDRDYTGELFFGEGSRLTVL.

This chain connects TRBV19 to TRBJ2-7; D is possibly TRBD2 (7 bases). From germline, CDR1 is LNHDA and CDR2 SQIVND (reference sequence). The CDR3 runs 15 residues. The V and J ends lost 6 bases and 3 bases respectively, with 18 bases between them. The DNA of the CDR3 is TGTGCCAGTAGATCGAGGGGGGGCAGACACTACGAGCAGTACTTC. Its translation is CASRSRGGRHYEQYF.

V gene TRBV15 combines with J gene TRBJ2-7; the D gene is possibly TRBD2 (5 bases). V shed 3 bases and J shed 6 bases, with 18 bases lying between them. The V gene's germline CDR1 is LNHNV and CDR2 YYDKDF (reference sequence). The CDR3 length is 15 residues. CDR3 in DNA: TGTGCCACCAGCAGTGAGTCGAGGGCAGATGGCGAGCAGTACTTC. It is translated as CATSSESRADGEQYF.

V gene TRBV20-1 combines with J gene TRBJ2-2, with 9 bases matching TRBD1. V was clipped by 5 bases and J by 4 bases; unmatched bases: 11. The CDR3 sequence is 16 residues long. CDR1 and CDR2 (germline): DFQATT, SNEGSKA (reference sequence). CDR3 sequence: CSALINRGQGTGELFF. CDR3 DNA: TGCAGTGCTCTTATTAACAGGGGGCAGGGCACCGGGGAGCTGTTTTTT.

The chain is built from TRBV7-9 and TRBJ2-7; 11 bases align to TRBD1. Germline trimming cut 4 bases from V and 3 bases from J; bases unmatched to any gene: 11. Germline CDR1 SEHNR, CDR2 FQNEAQ (reference sequence). CDR3 length: 17 residues. The CDR3 nucleotides are TGTGCCAGCAGCTCCCTAAACCGGGACAGGGGGGACTACGAGCAGTACTTC. It codes for CASSSLNRDRGDYEQYF.

This clonotype was observed many times. At one end the junction does not follow the germline gene, possibly because of a read error. The chain recombines TRBV2 with TRBJ2-7; 7 bases are a match to TRBD2. The CDR3 runs 15 residues. Germline assignment: CDR1 SNHLY and CDR2 FYNNEI. CDR3 sequence reads: CASTETGTTSYEQYF. CDR3 nucleotide sequence: TGTGCCAGCACTGAAACCGGGACTACCTCCTACGAGCAGTACTTC.

About this clonotype: This may be a read error, as it is one base from a much larger clone. In DNA form, the CDR3 reads TGTGCCAGCAGTCCCCCCTTTTGGGAGAATGGAAACACCATATATTTT. Encoded protein: CASSPPFWENGNTIYF. The chain joins TRBV12-3 or TRBV12-4 to TRBJ1-3; D not certain. The CDR3 spans 16 residues. V lost 5 bases to trimming and J lost 3 bases, with 17 bases between them.

This clonotype was seen a few times. This rearrangement joins TRBV7-8 to TRBJ2-7; 7 bases are shared with TRBD1. The CDR3 totals 9 residues. Germline-derived CDR1 and CDR2 are SGHVS and FQNEAQ. The CDR3 coding sequence is TGTGCCAGCAGCGCAAGACAGGGCGTC. Translation: CASSARQGV.

Concerning this clonotype itself: A much larger clone sits a single nucleotide away, making a read error possible. The rearrangement links TRBV7-2 to TRBJ1-4; D is undetermined. The CDR3 length is 13 residues. CDR1 SGHTA and CDR2 FQGNSA come from the germline V gene. The CDR3: CAGSLTLGEKLFF. The CDR3 DNA sequence: TGTGCCGGCAGCTTAACCCTCGGGGAAAAACTGTTTTTT.

This clonotype was observed many times. V is TRBV15 and J is TRBJ2-5; 7 bases agree with TRBD2. V lost 8 bases, J lost 2 bases, and 11 bases stayed unmatched. CDR3 size: 15 residues. CDR1 and CDR2 (germline): LNHNV, YYDKDF (reference sequence). Written as DNA, the CDR3 is TGTGCCACCGGACCCGCGCTAGCGGATCAAGAGACCCAGTACTTC. Amino acids: CATGPALADQETQYF.